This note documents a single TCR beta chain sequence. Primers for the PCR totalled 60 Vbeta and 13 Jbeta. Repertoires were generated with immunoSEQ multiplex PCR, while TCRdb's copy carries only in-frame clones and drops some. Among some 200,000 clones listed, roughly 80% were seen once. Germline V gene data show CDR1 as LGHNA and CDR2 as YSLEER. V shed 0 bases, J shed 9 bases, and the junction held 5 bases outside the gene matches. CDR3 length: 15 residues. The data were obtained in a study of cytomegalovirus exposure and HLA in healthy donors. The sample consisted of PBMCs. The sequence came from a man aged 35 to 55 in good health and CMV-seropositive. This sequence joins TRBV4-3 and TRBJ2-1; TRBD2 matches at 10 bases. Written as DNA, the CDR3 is TGCGCCAGCAGCCAAGATAGCGGGGGGCCGGGTGAGCAGTTCTTC. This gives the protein CASSQDSGGPGEQFF.